The table lists the clone carrying this T cell receptor (beta chain) with many counts. Germline V gene lookup returns CDR1 DFQATT and CDR2 SNEGSKA (reference sequence). This CDR3 has 16 residues. V lost 3 bases and J lost 2; bases outside the gene matches: 10. This entry comes from a study of glioma-infiltrating T cells. Using RNA template, CDR3s of TCR alpha and beta were amplified with iRepertoire arm-PCR. MiXCR, run by TCRdb on the multiplex PCR reads, gives a single entry per CDR3 protein. The table lists tens of thousands of distinct CDR3 sequences, roughly 23% of them singletons, with about 6.7% in the top ten.

The TCR comes from a human donor with low-grade glioma or glioblastoma, undergoing nonglioma brain surgery, or in good health (not recorded which). Source material: glioma tissue, nonneoplastic brain tissue, or PBMCs (not recorded which). The chain has TRBV20-1 and TRBJ2-5; 9 bases are shared with TRBD2. The CDR3 nucleotides are TGCAGTGCTAGGGATAGCGGGAGAAGCCCTCAAGAGACCCAGTACTTC. Encoded protein: CSARDSGRSPQETQYF.